One and the same sample provided the 21 T cell receptor beta chains below, sequenced in a study of blood T cell repertoires in COVID-19 (dated by TCRdb to between 2020 and 2021). To prepare the library, the immunoSEQ multiplex PCR assay was applied. Imported from immuneACCESS, the table was reduced by TCRdb to in-frame sequences with V and J called. These copies leave out some clones; in studies compared against another copy, an unresolved V gene accounts for under half, and the cause of the remainder is not known. Counted in this sample were about 58,000 clones; 78% of them appeared once. The biggest ten clones account for nearly 5% of the sample. Material: peripheral blood. Receptors were obtained from a human donor in a cohort sampled during active COVID-19.

The chain uses TRBV5-1 and TRBJ2-2; the D gene is possibly TRBD2 (5 bases). The CDR3 is made up of 16 amino acids. V gave up 0 bases and J gave up 2 bases, with 11 bases separating them. Germline V gene sequence: CDR1 SGHRS, CDR2 YFSETQ. The CDR3 region is CASSLASGANTGELFF. The DNA of the CDR3 is TGCGCCAGCAGCTTGGCCAGCGGAGCAAACACCGGGGAGCTGTTTTTT. Based on the CDR3 plus reference TRBV5-1 and TRBJ2-2, the full variable domain is KAGVTQTPRYLIKTRGQQVTLSCSPISGHRSVSWYQQTPGQGLQFLFEYFSETQRNKGNFPGRFSGRQFSNSRSEMNVSTLELGDSALYLCASSLASGANTGELFFGEGSRLTVL.

This chain uses TRBV5-4 with TRBJ1-1, with a possible D match to TRBD1 (5 bases). This CDR3 region has 14 residues. Germline CDR1 is SGHNT and CDR2 is YYREEE (reference sequence). V lost 4 bases, J lost 7 bases, and 17 bases lay in between. As DNA, the CDR3 is TGTGCCAGCAGCACGGGGAGGGGCAGCTATGAAGCTTTCTTT. It codes for CASSTGRGSYEAFF.

The chain uses TRBV18 and TRBJ2-7, with 13 bases aligning to TRBD2. The CDR3 is 15 amino acids. V was pared by 4 bases and J by 2 bases, with 2 bases of the junction left unmatched. Germline V gives CDR1 KGHSH, CDR2 LQKENI. CDR3 bases: TGTGCCAGCTCACTCGGGACTAGCGGGACCTACGAGCAGTACTTC. This codes for CASSLGTSGTYEQYF.

This chain uses TRBV28 with TRBJ2-6, with D perhaps TRBD1 (6 bases). The CDR3 contains 17 residues. Trimming cost V 8 bases and J 0 bases, with 17 bases left between them. Germline values: CDR1 MDHEN, CDR2 SYDVKM. The CDR3 reads CASSTGDTLSGANVLTF. The CDR3 DNA reads as TGTGCCAGCTCCACCGGGGACACCCTCTCTGGGGCCAACGTCCTGACTTTC.

This chain links TRBV6-5 with TRBJ2-3; 8 bases fit TRBD2. J lost 6 bases, V lost 6 bases, and 8 bases had no gene match. CDR3 length: 14 residues. From germline, CDR1 is MNHEY and CDR2 SVGAGI. The CDR3 is CASSPGGVRDTQYF. In DNA, the CDR3 is TGTGCCAGCAGCCCCGGGGGGGTACGGGATACGCAGTATTTT.

The chain carries TRBV5-4 and TRBJ2-7, with D possibly being TRBD2 (5 bases). Germline CDR1 is SGHNT and CDR2 is YYREEE (reference sequence). CDR3 length: 13 amino acids. The V gene lost 3 bases and the J gene lost 1 base, with 8 bases spanning the gap. The CDR3 loop is CASSSGNSYEQYF. CDR3 nucleotide sequence: TGTGCCAGCAGCTCGGGGAATTCCTACGAGCAGTACTTC.

This sequence joins TRBV7-8 and TRBJ1-2; D remains unclear. This CDR3 region has 14 residues. V was cut by 1 base and J by 4 bases, with 10 bases left in between. CDR1 and CDR2 from the germline V gene are SGHVS and FQNEAQ. The chain's CDR3 is CASSLDAGSYGYTF. The DNA of the CDR3 is TGTGCCAGCAGCTTAGATGCGGGGTCCTATGGCTACACCTTC.

The genes are TRBV13 and TRBJ1-2, with TRBD1 as a possible D gene (5 bases). The CDR3 extends over 16 amino acids. Germline CDR1 is PRHDT and CDR2 is FYEKMQ (reference sequence). V dropped 4 bases and J dropped 4 bases, with 19 bases sitting between them. CDR3 region: CASSWITTGQAYGYTF. CDR3 nucleotides: TGTGCCAGCAGCTGGATTACCACCGGACAAGCCTATGGCTACACCTTC.

V usage is TRBV18 and J usage is TRBJ1-1; D call uncertain. This CDR3 spans 14 amino acids. V shed 1 base and J shed 0 bases, with 6 bases lying between them. Germline assignment: CDR1 KGHSH and CDR2 LQKENI. The CDR3 reads CASSPHPLNTEAFF. CDR3 DNA sequence: TGTGCCAGCTCACCACATCCTTTGAACACTGAAGCTTTCTTT.

The chain has TRBV28 and TRBJ1-4, with 8 bases fitting TRBD1. Germline CDR1 is MDHEN and CDR2 is SYDVKM. The CDR3 length is 14 residues. J lost 13 bases, V lost 3 bases, and 10 bases had no gene match. CDR3 coding DNA: TGTGCCAGCAGTTTTGGCAGGGGGCGCGACAGACTGTTTTTT. Amino acids: CASSFGRGRDRLFF.

The rearrangement links TRBV30 to TRBJ2-7; 7 bases fit TRBD1. Trimming cost V 3 bases and J 4 bases; bases outside gene matches: 9. CDR1 and CDR2 from the germline V gene are GTSNPN and SVGIG (reference sequence). This CDR3 has 14 residues. The CDR3, as DNA: TGTGCCTGGAGACAGGGGCCCTCGAGATACGAGCAGTACTTC. Translating it yields CAWRQGPSRYEQYF.

This chain joins TRBV5-4 and TRBJ2-7, with D perhaps matching TRBD2 (5 bases). Deletions cut 9 bases from V and 0 bases from J, with 16 bases between. This CDR3 comprises 14 residues. Germline V lookup: CDR1 SGHNT, CDR2 YYREEE (reference sequence). This CDR3 is CATSLSGSSYEQYF. Written as DNA, the CDR3 is TGTGCCACCTCCCTCAGCGGTAGCTCCTACGAGCAGTACTTC.

This clone has only a few counts. Here the CDR3 reads CATTGDGYGYTF. CDR3 DNA sequence: TGTGCCACGACAGGGGACGGCTATGGCTACACCTTC. The rearrangement uses TRBV2 and TRBJ1-2; 8 bases fit TRBD1. Germline values: CDR1 SNHLY, CDR2 FYNNEI. With V trimmed by 10 bases and J by 4 bases, 5 bases remained unmatched. This CDR3 has 12 amino acids.

The rearrangement uses TRBV18 and TRBJ1-2, with D tentatively TRBD1 (5 bases). V was clipped by 5 bases and J by 1 base, with 14 bases between them. Germline loops: CDR1 KGHSH, CDR2 LQKENI. The CDR3 length is 15 residues. This CDR3 is CASSSGRTDNYGYTF. The CDR3 DNA follows: TGTGCCAGCTCATCAGGGCGGACGGATAACTATGGCTACACCTTC.

This clone was recorded once. The rearrangement links TRBV6-4 to TRBJ1-1; D not resolved. Trimming stripped 5 bases from V and 1 base from J, with 14 bases between. The germline V gene has CDR1 MRHNA and CDR2 SNTAGT. The CDR3 consists of 15 residues. Here the CDR3 reads CASSQETGRNTEAFF. The CDR3 nucleotides read TGTGCCAGCAGTCAAGAGACGGGGAGGAACACTGAAGCTTTCTTT.

The genes are TRBV6-5 and TRBJ1-2, with D possibly TRBD1 on 6 matching bases. The CDR3 runs to 13 residues. Germline V lookup: CDR1 MNHEY, CDR2 SVGAGI. The V gene lost 6 bases and the J gene lost 4 bases, with 12 bases spanning the gap. CDR3 in amino acids: CASRVLGGYGYTF. CDR3 coding DNA: TGTGCCAGCAGGGTACTAGGGGGCTATGGCTACACCTTC.

V is TRBV7-9 and J is TRBJ2-5; D may be TRBD2 (6 bases). The CDR3 length is 15 residues. V was cut by 2 bases and J by 4 bases, with 14 bases left in between. Germline V CDR1 and CDR2: SEHNR, FQNEAQ (reference sequence). DNA of the CDR3: TGTGCCAGCAGCTTATTTCAGCGGGCCGGAGAGACCCAGTACTTC. Protein product: CASSLFQRAGETQYF.

This chain uses TRBV19 with TRBJ2-1; D gene uncertain. Per germline, CDR1 LNHDA and CDR2 SQIVND (reference sequence). The CDR3 has 15 residues. V shed 3 bases and J shed 6 bases, with 15 bases lying between them. CDR3 nucleotide sequence: TGTGCCAGTAGTATGGCAGCCGCGGCTATCAATGAGCAGTTCTTC. Its translation is CASSMAAAAINEQFF.

This chain connects TRBV28 to TRBJ1-2; 7 nucleotides match TRBD1. The J segment lost 4 bases and the V segment lost 4 bases, leaving 9 bases of the junction unmatched. The CDR3 sequence is 15 residues long. Germline CDR1 and CDR2: MDHEN and SYDVKM. This chain's CDR3 is CASSSQGQVTYGYTF. The CDR3 DNA follows: TGTGCCAGCAGTTCCCAAGGACAGGTGACCTATGGCTACACCTTC.

This clone was seen just once. J is TRBJ2-7 and V is TRBV4-1; 13 bases match TRBD2. The ends lost 4 bases at V and 7 bases at J; junction bases unmatched: 7. The V gene's germline CDR1 is MGHRA and CDR2 YSYEKL. The CDR3 has 15 amino acids. In nucleotides, the CDR3 is TGCGCCAGCAGCCCCTGGACTAGCGGGAGAGGTGAGCAGTACTTC. It encodes CASSPWTSGRGEQYF.

The CDR3 region is CASSLGGTYSGGYTF. The CDR3 bases are TGTGCCAGCAGTTTAGGGGGCACTTATTCGGGAGGCTACACCTTC. The chain joins TRBV28 to TRBJ1-2; the D gene is possibly TRBD1 (6 bases). Germline V lookup: CDR1 MDHEN, CDR2 SYDVKM. CDR3 length: 15 amino acids. V lost 2 bases and J 8 bases, leaving 18 bases between the germline ends.